This is a list of T cell receptor beta chains from one sample in a study of blood T cell repertoires in COVID-19. Libraries were prepared by immunoSEQ multiplex PCR; TCRdb keeps only in-frame clonotypes and omits some of them. This table has about 330,000 clones, over 75% appearing once. Sequencing used peripheral blood. Source of these receptors: a human donor in a cohort sampled during active COVID-19. Each CDR3 is given with its conserved first and last residue. The order of the fields is CDR3 protein, CDR3 DNA, J gene, D gene, clone size, V gene. D genes are given only for firm matches. A row's size may be missing; if present it is once, few, many or a size class.

CDR3 protein: CASSRNDPGGQYF; CDR3 DNA: TGTGCCAGCAGCCGTAATGACCCTGGCGGGCAGTATTTT; J gene: TRBJ2-3; D gene: .; clone size: .; V gene: TRBV12-3/TRBV12-4
CDR3 protein: CASSEARGDYYGYTF; CDR3 DNA: TGTGCCAGCAGTGAAGCGCGGGGGGATTACTATGGCTACACCTTC; J gene: TRBJ1-2; D gene: .; clone size: once; V gene: TRBV6-1
CDR3 protein: CATSLEGIREAFF; CDR3 DNA: TGTGCCACCAGCCTGGAGGGGATACGTGAAGCTTTCTTT; J gene: TRBJ1-1; D gene: .; clone size: few; V gene: TRBV15
CDR3 protein: CASSDYSNLPGQRGTEAFF; CDR3 DNA: TGCGCCAGCAGTGACTATTCGAATCTTCCGGGACAGAGAGGGACTGAAGCTTTCTTT; J gene: TRBJ1-1; D gene: TRBD1; clone size: .; V gene: TRBV10-2
CDR3 protein: CASGFHLGARTEAFF; CDR3 DNA: TGTGCTAGTGGTTTTCATCTGGGGGCGAGGACTGAAGCTTTCTTT; J gene: TRBJ1-1; D gene: .; clone size: .; V gene: TRBV12-5
CDR3 protein: CSASFNKQGTTF; CDR3 DNA: TGCAGTGCTAGTTTCAACAAACAGGGTACCACCTTC; J gene: TRBJ1-2; D gene: .; clone size: many; V gene: TRBV20-1
CDR3 protein: CASSQDRVAYEQYF; CDR3 DNA: TGCGCCAGCAGCCAAGACAGGGTGGCCTACGAGCAGTACTTC; J gene: TRBJ2-7; D gene: .; clone size: .; V gene: TRBV4-1
CDR3 protein: CASSVGKGSTDTQYF; CDR3 DNA: TGTGCCAGCAGCGTAGGAAAGGGGAGCACAGATACGCAGTATTTT; J gene: TRBJ2-3; D gene: .; clone size: .; V gene: TRBV9
CDR3 protein: CASSVDAGGSSYNSPLHF; CDR3 DNA: TGTGCCAGCAGCGTAGACGCAGGGGGGAGCTCCTATAATTCACCCCTCCACTTT; J gene: TRBJ1-6; D gene: TRBD1; clone size: .; V gene: TRBV9
CDR3 protein: CASSHRGVQPQHF; CDR3 DNA: TGTGCCAGCAGTCACAGGGGGGTTCAGCCCCAGCATTTT; J gene: TRBJ1-5; D gene: TRBD1; clone size: few; V gene: TRBV6-5
CDR3 protein: CASRTSGGTFYEQYF; CDR3 DNA: TGTGCCAGCAGGACTAGCGGGGGTACTTTCTACGAGCAGTACTTC; J gene: TRBJ2-7; D gene: TRBD2; clone size: .; V gene: TRBV2
CDR3 protein: CATSDRSSLDTQYF; CDR3 DNA: TGTGCCACCAGTGATAGGAGTAGCCTAGATACGCAGTATTTT; J gene: TRBJ2-3; D gene: .; clone size: .; V gene: TRBV24-1
CDR3 protein: CASSLSGNEAFF; CDR3 DNA: TGTGCCAGCAGTTTATCGGGCAATGAAGCTTTCTTT; J gene: TRBJ1-1; D gene: .; clone size: .; V gene: TRBV27
CDR3 protein: CASGLGTTTNEKLFF; CDR3 DNA: TGTGCTAGTGGCCTGGGGACAACAACTAATGAAAAACTGTTTTTT; J gene: TRBJ1-4; D gene: .; clone size: .; V gene: TRBV12-5
CDR3 protein: CASSQGPGGGTNEKLFF; CDR3 DNA: TGTGCCAGCAGCCAAGGACCCGGGGGAGGAACTAATGAAAAACTGTTTTTT; J gene: TRBJ1-4; D gene: .; clone size: .; V gene: TRBV3-1/TRBV3-2
CDR3 protein: CASSTEGISGQGAHEQYF; CDR3 DNA: TGTGCCAGTTCTACGGAGGGGATTTCGGGACAGGGGGCCCACGAGCAGTACTTC; J gene: TRBJ2-7; D gene: TRBD1; clone size: .; V gene: TRBV19
CDR3 protein: CASSESGGSYEQYF; CDR3 DNA: TGTGCCAGCAGTGAATCGGGTGGGAGCTACGAGCAGTACTTC; J gene: TRBJ2-7; D gene: .; clone size: few; V gene: TRBV25-1
CDR3 protein: CATSDPKRRQGNYTF; CDR3 DNA: TGTGCCACCAGTGACCCCAAACGGAGACAGGGAAACTACACCTTC; J gene: TRBJ1-2; D gene: TRBD1; clone size: .; V gene: TRBV24-1
CDR3 protein: CASSPGAVRVYGYTF; CDR3 DNA: TGTGCCAGCAGCCCAGGAGCGGTGAGGGTCTATGGCTACACCTTC; J gene: TRBJ1-2; D gene: .; clone size: .; V gene: TRBV3-1/TRBV3-2
CDR3 protein: CSASGGHKNTEAFF; CDR3 DNA: TGCAGTGCTAGTGGGGGACATAAGAACACTGAAGCTTTCTTT; J gene: TRBJ1-1; D gene: .; clone size: .; V gene: TRBV20-1
CDR3 protein: CASSQDRGPTETQYF; CDR3 DNA: TGCGCCAGCAGCCAAGACCGAGGCCCAACGGAGACCCAGTACTTC; J gene: TRBJ2-5; D gene: .; clone size: .; V gene: TRBV4-1
CDR3 protein: CAWSVASPGTLHF; CDR3 DNA: TGTGCCTGGAGTGTGGCCTCACCTGGCACCCTCCACTTT; J gene: TRBJ1-6; D gene: .; clone size: .; V gene: TRBV30
CDR3 protein: CASRETGYNSPLHF; CDR3 DNA: TGCGCCAGCAGGGAAACAGGGTATAATTCACCCCTCCACTTT; J gene: TRBJ1-6; D gene: .; clone size: .; V gene: TRBV5-1
CDR3 protein: CAWTKGQGGEQYF; CDR3 DNA: TGTGCCTGGACTAAGGGACAGGGTGGCGAGCAGTACTTC; J gene: TRBJ2-7; D gene: TRBD1; clone size: .; V gene: TRBV30
CDR3 protein: CSVRRSDTEAFF; CDR3 DNA: TGCAGCGTTCGGAGGTCTGACACTGAAGCTTTCTTT; J gene: TRBJ1-1; D gene: .; clone size: .; V gene: TRBV29-1
CDR3 protein: CASSPIQRGGLEQFF; CDR3 DNA: TGTGCCAGCTCACCAATCCAGCGGGGGGGCCTTGAGCAGTTCTTC; J gene: TRBJ2-1; D gene: TRBD2; clone size: .; V gene: TRBV18
CDR3 protein: CASRQSIGGNQPQHF; CDR3 DNA: TGCGCCAGCCGCCAGTCCATAGGAGGCAATCAGCCCCAGCATTTT; J gene: TRBJ1-5; D gene: .; clone size: .; V gene: TRBV4-1
CDR3 protein: CASHEEYRDNEQFF; CDR3 DNA: TGTGCCAGCCACGAAGAGTACAGAGACAATGAGCAGTTCTTC; J gene: TRBJ2-1; D gene: .; clone size: .; V gene: TRBV19
CDR3 protein: CASSLSGGYGEQYF; CDR3 DNA: TGTGCCAGCAGCCTAAGTGGAGGGTATGGGGAGCAGTACTTC; J gene: TRBJ2-7; D gene: .; clone size: .; V gene: TRBV7-3
CDR3 protein: CASSYNGQNTEAFF; CDR3 DNA: TGTGCCAGCAGTTACAACGGACAGAACACTGAAGCTTTCTTT; J gene: TRBJ1-1; D gene: .; clone size: .; V gene: TRBV6-5
CDR3 protein: CASSLGSPGNTIYF; CDR3 DNA: TGCGCCAGCAGCTTGGGCAGTCCCGGAAACACCATATATTTT; J gene: TRBJ1-3; D gene: .; clone size: .; V gene: TRBV5-1
CDR3 protein: CATSAPTGYGYTF; CDR3 DNA: TGTGCCACCAGTGCTCCGACAGGCTATGGCTACACCTTC; J gene: TRBJ1-2; D gene: .; clone size: .; V gene: TRBV24-1
CDR3 protein: CASSLETGSLMSYTF; CDR3 DNA: TGCGCCAGCAGCTTGGAGACAGGGTCCCTAATGAGCTACACCTTC; J gene: TRBJ1-2; D gene: TRBD1; clone size: .; V gene: TRBV5-1
CDR3 protein: CARMPVDRRRVPNSPLHF; CDR3 DNA: TGCGCCAGGATGCCGGTGGACAGGCGAAGGGTTCCGAATTCACCCCTCCACTTT; J gene: TRBJ1-6; D gene: TRBD1; clone size: .; V gene: TRBV10-1
CDR3 protein: CAWSVAVRGTSQPQHF; CDR3 DNA: TGTGCCTGGAGTGTAGCGGTCAGGGGGACCAGTCAGCCCCAGCATTTT; J gene: TRBJ1-5; D gene: TRBD1; clone size: once; V gene: TRBV30
CDR3 protein: CATSDPQGVQPQHF; CDR3 DNA: TGTGCCACCAGTGACCCACAGGGGGTTCAGCCCCAGCATTTT; J gene: TRBJ1-5; D gene: TRBD1; clone size: few; V gene: TRBV24-1
CDR3 protein: CASSDRVTEAFF; CDR3 DNA: TGCGCCAGCAGTGATCGGGTCACTGAAGCTTTCTTT; J gene: TRBJ1-1; D gene: .; clone size: .; V gene: TRBV10-1
CDR3 protein: CASSLRPGGNSPLHF; CDR3 DNA: TGTGCCAGCAGCTTGCGGCCAGGGGGAAATTCACCCCTCCACTTT; J gene: TRBJ1-6; D gene: TRBD1; clone size: .; V gene: TRBV5-6
CDR3 protein: CASSVSGRSLSGNTIYF; CDR3 DNA: TGTGCCAGCAGCGTATCAGGTCGGTCGCTATCTGGAAACACCATATATTTT; J gene: TRBJ1-3; D gene: .; clone size: few; V gene: TRBV9
CDR3 protein: CASSPGTPLGRNQPQHF; CDR3 DNA: TGTGCCAGCAGCCCCGGGACACCGTTAGGTCGCAATCAGCCCCAGCATTTT; J gene: TRBJ1-5; D gene: .; clone size: .; V gene: TRBV7-2
CDR3 protein: CASSYRGEKLFF; CDR3 DNA: TGTGCCAGCAGCTACAGGGGTGAAAAACTGTTTTTT; J gene: TRBJ1-4; D gene: TRBD1; clone size: .; V gene: TRBV5-6
CDR3 protein: CASSVHVTGNTEAFF; CDR3 DNA: TGTGCCAGCAGCGTACACGTCACGGGAAACACTGAAGCTTTCTTT; J gene: TRBJ1-1; D gene: .; clone size: .; V gene: TRBV9
CDR3 protein: CASSRRAQNTGELFF; CDR3 DNA: TGTGCCAGCAGCAGGCGGGCCCAGAACACCGGGGAGCTGTTTTTT; J gene: TRBJ2-2; D gene: .; clone size: .; V gene: TRBV7-9
CDR3 protein: CASSQVQGSYGYTF; CDR3 DNA: TGCGCCAGCAGCCAGGTCCAGGGGTCCTATGGCTACACCTTC; J gene: TRBJ1-2; D gene: .; clone size: .; V gene: TRBV4-1
CDR3 protein: CASRELNSNQPQHF; CDR3 DNA: TGTGCCAGCAGGGAGCTAAATAGCAATCAGCCCCAGCATTTT; J gene: TRBJ1-5; D gene: .; clone size: .; V gene: TRBV27
CDR3 protein: CASSFLGAGSPLHF; CDR3 DNA: TGTGCCAGCAGTTTCTTGGGGGCCGGTTCACCCCTCCACTTT; J gene: TRBJ1-6; D gene: .; clone size: .; V gene: TRBV28
CDR3 protein: CASSTDSTNYGYTF; CDR3 DNA: TGTGCCAGCAGCACGGACAGCACTAACTATGGCTACACCTTC; J gene: TRBJ1-2; D gene: .; clone size: .; V gene: TRBV5-4
CDR3 protein: CASGLVKNTGELFF; CDR3 DNA: TGTGCTAGTGGTTTGGTTAAGAACACCGGGGAGCTGTTTTTT; J gene: TRBJ2-2; D gene: .; clone size: .; V gene: TRBV12-5